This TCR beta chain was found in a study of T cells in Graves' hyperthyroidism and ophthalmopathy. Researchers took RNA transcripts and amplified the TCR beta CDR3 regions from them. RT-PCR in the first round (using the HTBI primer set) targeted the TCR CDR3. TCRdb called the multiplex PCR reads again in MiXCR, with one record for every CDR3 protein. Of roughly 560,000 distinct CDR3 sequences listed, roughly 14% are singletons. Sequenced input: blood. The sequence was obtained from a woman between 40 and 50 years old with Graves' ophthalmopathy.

DNA for the CDR3: TGTGCCAGCAGTCTGATCGAAGTAGAGCAGTACTTC. It yields the protein CASSLIEVEQYF. The chain recombines TRBV6-5 with TRBJ2-7; D is unclear. The V and J ends lost 5 bases and 7 bases respectively, with 12 bases between them. The CDR3 loop spans 12 amino acids. Germline V lookup: CDR1 MNHEY, CDR2 SVGAGI.